This T cell receptor beta chain was recovered during a study of CD8 T cells in Susac syndrome. This CDR3 has 15 amino acids. After extraction with the RNeasy kit, about 0.45 to 1 ug of the RNA was reverse transcribed using random hexamers. TCR beta CDR3 was amplified by immunoSEQ covering 54 Vbeta and 13 Jbeta. TCRdb redid the calling of the immunoSEQ multiplex PCR reads with MiXCR, one entry per CDR3 protein. The sample has 150,000 to 160,000 distinct CDR3 sequences; 85% to 95% are singletons. FACS was used to enrich TEMRA cells, whereas the CD8+ and CD4+ T cells were obtained by negative isolation.

Sequenced input: CD8+ T cells from PBMCs. The chain uses TRBV21-1 and TRBJ2-1; the table assigns TRBD1, which was not confirmed against the DNA. TRBV21-1 is noted as a pseudogene. This sequence originates from a human donor with multiple sclerosis. CDR3 DNA: TGTGCCAGCAGCAAGACCGGGACAGGCTACAATGAGCAGTTCTTC. Translated: CASSKTGTGYNEQFF.